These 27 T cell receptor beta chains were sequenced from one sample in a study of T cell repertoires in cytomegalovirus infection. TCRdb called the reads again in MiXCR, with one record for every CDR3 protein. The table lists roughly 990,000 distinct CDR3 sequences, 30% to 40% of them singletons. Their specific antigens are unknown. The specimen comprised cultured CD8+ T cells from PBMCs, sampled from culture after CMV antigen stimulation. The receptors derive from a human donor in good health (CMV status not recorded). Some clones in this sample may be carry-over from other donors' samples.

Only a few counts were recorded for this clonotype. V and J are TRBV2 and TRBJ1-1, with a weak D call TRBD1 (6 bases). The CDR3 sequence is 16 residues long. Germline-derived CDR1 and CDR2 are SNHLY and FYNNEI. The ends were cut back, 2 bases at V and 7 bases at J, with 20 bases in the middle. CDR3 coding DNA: TGTGCCAGCAGTGAATTAGTAGGTAAAAGGGGGATTGAAGCTTTCTTT. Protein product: CASSELVGKRGIEAFF.

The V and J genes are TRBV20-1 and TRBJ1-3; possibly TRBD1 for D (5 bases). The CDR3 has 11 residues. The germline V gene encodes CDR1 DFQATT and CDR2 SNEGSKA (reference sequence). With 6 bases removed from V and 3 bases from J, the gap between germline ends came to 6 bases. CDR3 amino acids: CSAGGGNTIYF. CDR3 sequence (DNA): TGCAGTGCGGGGGGTGGAAACACCATATATTTT.

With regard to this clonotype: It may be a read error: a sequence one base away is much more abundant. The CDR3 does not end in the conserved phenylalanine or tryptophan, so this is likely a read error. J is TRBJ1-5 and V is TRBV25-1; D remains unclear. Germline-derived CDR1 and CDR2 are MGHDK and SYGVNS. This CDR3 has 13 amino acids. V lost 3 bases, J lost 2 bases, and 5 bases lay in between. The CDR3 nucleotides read TGTGCCAGCAGTGAGGGCGGCAATCAGCCCCAGCATTCT. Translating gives CASSEGGNQPQHS.

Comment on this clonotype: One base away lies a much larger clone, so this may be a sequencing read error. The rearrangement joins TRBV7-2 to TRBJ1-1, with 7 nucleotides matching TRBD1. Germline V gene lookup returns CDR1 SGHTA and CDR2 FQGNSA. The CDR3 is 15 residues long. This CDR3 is CSSSPRKGANTEAFF. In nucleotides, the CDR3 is TGTTCCAGCAGTCCCCGAAAGGGGGCGAATACTGAAGCTTTCTTT.

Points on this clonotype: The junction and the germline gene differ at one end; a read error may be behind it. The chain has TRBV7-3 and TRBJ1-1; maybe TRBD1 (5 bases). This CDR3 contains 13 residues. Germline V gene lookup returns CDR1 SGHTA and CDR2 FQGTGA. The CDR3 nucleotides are TGTGCCGGCAGCTTCGTGACAGTCACTGAAGCTTTCTTT. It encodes CAGSFVTVTEAFF.

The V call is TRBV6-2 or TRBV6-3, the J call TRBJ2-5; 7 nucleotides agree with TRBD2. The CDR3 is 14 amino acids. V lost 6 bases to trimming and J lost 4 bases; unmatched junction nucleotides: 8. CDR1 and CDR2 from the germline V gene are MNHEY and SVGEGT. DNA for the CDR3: TGTGCCAGCAGCTACGGGGAGGGGATAGAGACCCAGTACTTC. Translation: CASSYGEGIETQYF.

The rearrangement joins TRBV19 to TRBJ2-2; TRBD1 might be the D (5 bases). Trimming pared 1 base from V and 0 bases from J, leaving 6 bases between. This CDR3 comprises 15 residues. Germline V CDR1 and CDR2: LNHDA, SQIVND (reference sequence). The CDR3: CASSIAGSNTGELFF. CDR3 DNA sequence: TGTGCCAGTAGTATAGCAGGGTCGAACACCGGGGAGCTGTTTTTT.

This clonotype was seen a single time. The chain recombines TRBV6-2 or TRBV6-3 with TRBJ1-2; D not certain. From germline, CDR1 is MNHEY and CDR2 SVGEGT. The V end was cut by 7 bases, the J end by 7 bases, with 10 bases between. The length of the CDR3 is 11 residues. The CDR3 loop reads CASTRGPGYTF. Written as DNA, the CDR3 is TGTGCCAGCACCCGAGGGCCTGGCTACACCTTC.

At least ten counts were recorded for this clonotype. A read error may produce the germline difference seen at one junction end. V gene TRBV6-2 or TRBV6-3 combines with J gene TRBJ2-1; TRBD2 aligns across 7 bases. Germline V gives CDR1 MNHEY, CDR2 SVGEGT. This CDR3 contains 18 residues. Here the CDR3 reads CASSLFPLGGGSSNEQFF. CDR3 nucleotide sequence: TGTGCCAGCAGTTTATTCCCTCTGGGCGGGGGTTCCTCCAATGAGCAGTTCTTC.

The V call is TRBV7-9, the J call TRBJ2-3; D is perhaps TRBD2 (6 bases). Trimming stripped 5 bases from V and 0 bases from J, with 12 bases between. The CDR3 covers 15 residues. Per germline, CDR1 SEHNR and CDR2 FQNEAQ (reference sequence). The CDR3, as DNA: TGTGCCAGCAGCCGAGGGGACTCTAGCACAGATACGCAGTATTTT. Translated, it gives CASSRGDSSTDTQYF.

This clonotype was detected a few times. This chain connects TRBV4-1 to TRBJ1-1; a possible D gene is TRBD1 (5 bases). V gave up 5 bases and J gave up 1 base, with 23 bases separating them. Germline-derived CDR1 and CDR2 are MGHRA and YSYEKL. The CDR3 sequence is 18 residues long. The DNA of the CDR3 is TGCGCCAGCAGCGCTACAGGTTTCCAAGAGGTGTGGAACACTGAAGCTTTCTTT. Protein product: CASSATGFQEVWNTEAFF.

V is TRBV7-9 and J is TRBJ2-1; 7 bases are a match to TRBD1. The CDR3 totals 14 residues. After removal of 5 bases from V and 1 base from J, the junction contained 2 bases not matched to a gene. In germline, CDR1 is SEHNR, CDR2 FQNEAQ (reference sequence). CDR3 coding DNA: TGTGCCAGCAGCGACAGGGAATCCTACAATGAGCAGTTCTTC. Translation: CASSDRESYNEQFF.

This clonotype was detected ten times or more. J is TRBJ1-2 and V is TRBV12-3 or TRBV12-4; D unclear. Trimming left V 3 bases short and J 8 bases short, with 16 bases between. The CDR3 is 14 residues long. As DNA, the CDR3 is TGTGCCAGCAGTTTGACTGGGGAGGTGAGCGGCTACACCTTC. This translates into CASSLTGEVSGYTF.

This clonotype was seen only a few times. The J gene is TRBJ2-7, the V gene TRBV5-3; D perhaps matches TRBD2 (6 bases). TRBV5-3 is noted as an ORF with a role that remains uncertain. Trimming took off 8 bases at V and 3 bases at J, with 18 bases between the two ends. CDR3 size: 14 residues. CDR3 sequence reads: CASSPGLANYEQYF. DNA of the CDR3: TGTGCCAGCAGCCCGGGACTCGCCAACTACGAGCAGTACTTC.

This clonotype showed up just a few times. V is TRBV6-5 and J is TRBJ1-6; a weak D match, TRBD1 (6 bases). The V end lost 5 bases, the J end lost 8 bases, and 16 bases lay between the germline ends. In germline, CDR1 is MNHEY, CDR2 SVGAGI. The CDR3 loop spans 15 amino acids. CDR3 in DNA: TGTGCCAGCAGTGCGGACCCGGGGGCCTATTCACCCCTCCACTTT. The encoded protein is CASSADPGAYSPLHF.

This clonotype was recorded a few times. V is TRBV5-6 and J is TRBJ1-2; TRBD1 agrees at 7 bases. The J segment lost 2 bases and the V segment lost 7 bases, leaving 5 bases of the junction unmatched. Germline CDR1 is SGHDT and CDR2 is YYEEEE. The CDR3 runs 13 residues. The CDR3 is CASGPTGNYGYTF. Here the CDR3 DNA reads TGTGCCAGCGGACCGACAGGGAACTATGGCTACACCTTC.

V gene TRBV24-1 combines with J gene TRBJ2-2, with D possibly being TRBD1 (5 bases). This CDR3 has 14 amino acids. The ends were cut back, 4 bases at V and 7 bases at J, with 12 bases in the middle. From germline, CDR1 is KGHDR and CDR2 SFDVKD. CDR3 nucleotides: TGTGCCACCAGTGAACCGACAGCCGGCGGGGAGCTGTTTTTT. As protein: CATSEPTAGGELFF.

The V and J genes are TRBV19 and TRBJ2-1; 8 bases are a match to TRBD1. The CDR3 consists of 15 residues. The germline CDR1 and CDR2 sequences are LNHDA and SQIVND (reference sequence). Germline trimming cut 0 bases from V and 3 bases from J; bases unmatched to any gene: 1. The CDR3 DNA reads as TGTGCCAGTAGTATAGAGGACAGGGACTACAATGAGCAGTTCTTC. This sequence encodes CASSIEDRDYNEQFF.

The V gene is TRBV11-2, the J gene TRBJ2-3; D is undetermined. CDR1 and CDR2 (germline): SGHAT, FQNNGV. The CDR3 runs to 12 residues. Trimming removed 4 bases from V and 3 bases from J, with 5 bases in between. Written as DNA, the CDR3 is TGTGCCAGCAGCTCTAAAACAGATACGCAGTATTTT. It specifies CASSSKTDTQYF.

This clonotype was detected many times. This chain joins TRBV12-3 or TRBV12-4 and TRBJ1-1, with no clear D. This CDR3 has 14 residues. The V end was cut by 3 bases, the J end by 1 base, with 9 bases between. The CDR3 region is CASSLSWANTEAFF. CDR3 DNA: TGTGCCAGCAGTTTGAGCTGGGCGAACACTGAAGCTTTCTTT.

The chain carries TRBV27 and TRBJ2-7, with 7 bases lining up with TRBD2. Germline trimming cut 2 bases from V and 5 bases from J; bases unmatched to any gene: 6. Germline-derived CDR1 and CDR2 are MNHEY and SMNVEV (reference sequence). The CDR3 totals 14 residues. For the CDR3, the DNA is TGTGCCAGCAGTTTAGGGCTAGCGGTGGACGAGCAGTACTTC. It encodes CASSLGLAVDEQYF.

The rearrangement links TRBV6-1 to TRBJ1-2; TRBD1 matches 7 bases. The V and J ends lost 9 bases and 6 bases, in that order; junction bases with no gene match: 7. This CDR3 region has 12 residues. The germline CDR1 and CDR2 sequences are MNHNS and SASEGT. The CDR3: CASHYRGDGYTF. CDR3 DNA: TGTGCCAGTCACTACAGGGGAGATGGCTACACCTTC.

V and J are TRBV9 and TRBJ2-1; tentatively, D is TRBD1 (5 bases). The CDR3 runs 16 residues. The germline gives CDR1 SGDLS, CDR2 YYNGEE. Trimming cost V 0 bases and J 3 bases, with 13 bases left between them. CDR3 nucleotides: TGTGCCAGCAGCGTAGTAGGGCAGGGTAGCTACAATGAGCAGTTCTTC. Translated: CASSVVGQGSYNEQFF.

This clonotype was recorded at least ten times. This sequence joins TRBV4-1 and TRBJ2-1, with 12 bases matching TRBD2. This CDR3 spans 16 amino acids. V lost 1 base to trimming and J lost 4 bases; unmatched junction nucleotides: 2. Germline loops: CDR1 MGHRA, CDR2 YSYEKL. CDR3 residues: CASSQVLAGGYNEQFF. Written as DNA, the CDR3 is TGCGCCAGCAGCCAAGTCCTAGCGGGGGGGTACAATGAGCAGTTCTTC.

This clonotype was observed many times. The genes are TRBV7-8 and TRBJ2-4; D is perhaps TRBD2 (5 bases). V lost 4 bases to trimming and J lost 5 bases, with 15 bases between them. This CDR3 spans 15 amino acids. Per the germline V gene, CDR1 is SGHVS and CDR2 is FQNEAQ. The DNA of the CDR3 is TGTGCCAGCAGCTCCGCTACGGGGAGAGAAAACATTCAGTACTTC. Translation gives CASSSATGRENIQYF.

For the CDR3, the DNA is TGTGCCAGCAGCTTCCGGACTAGCGGGGGGGCGGGGCGGATAGATACGCAGTATTTT. Amino acid sequence: CASSFRTSGGAGRIDTQYF. The rearrangement uses TRBV7-4 and TRBJ2-3, with 15 bases aligning to TRBD2. J lost 5 bases, V lost 3 bases, and 12 bases had no gene match. CDR1 and CDR2 from the germline V gene are SGHVT and SQSDAQ. CDR3 size: 19 residues.

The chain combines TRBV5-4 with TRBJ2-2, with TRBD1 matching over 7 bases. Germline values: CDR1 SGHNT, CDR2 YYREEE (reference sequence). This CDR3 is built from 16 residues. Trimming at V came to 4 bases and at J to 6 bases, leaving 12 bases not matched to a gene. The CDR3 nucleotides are TGTGCCAGCAGCCACCGGGACAGAGGAAACGCCGGGGAGCTGTTTTTT. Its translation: CASSHRDRGNAGELFF.